A selection of T cell receptor beta chains follows, all from one sample in a study of cytomegalovirus exposure and HLA in healthy donors. TCRdb keeps only in-frame clones here, not all; method: immunoSEQ multiplex PCR. The sample has 99,000 or so clones, over 70% seen once. Sequencing was done on a sample of PBMCs. These receptors came from a man aged 40-50 years in good health and CMV-seronegative. CDR3s leave out the opening cysteine and the closing phenylalanine or tryptophan. The D gene is left open where the match is weak.

TRBD1	TRBV5-1	TRBJ2-6	ASSLVGQFSGANVLT
TRBD1	TRBV25-1	TRBJ1-4	ASSKGQLATNEKLF
NA	TRBV6-5	TRBJ1-5	ASSYSGDNQPQH
NA	TRBV19	TRBJ1-5	ASSIGTHQPQH
TRBD2	TRBV10-3	TRBJ2-1	AIRGLAGHEQF
NA	TRBV5-1	TRBJ2-7	ASSLQGTSSYEQY
NA	TRBV9	TRBJ2-1	ASSVAGSYNEQF
NA	TRBV7-6	TRBJ2-1	ASNFGVIQF
NA	TRBV10-3	TRBJ1-2	AITEGGDGYT
TRBD2	TRBV12-5	TRBJ2-7	ASGLLAASYEQY
TRBD1	TRBV7-9	TRBJ2-1	ASTAGGSGNNEQF
TRBD1	TRBV6-5	TRBJ1-2	ASSYLAGGYGYT
NA	TRBV30	TRBJ1-1	ACSTGLNTEAF
NA	TRBV28	TRBJ1-2	ASSAGTYKYGYT
NA	TRBV7-9	TRBJ1-1	ASSFSRNTEAF
TRBD1	TRBV5-4	TRBJ1-2	ASRDRDSANYGYT
NA	TRBV7-9	TRBJ1-6	ASSFDSYNSPLH
TRBD2	TRBV25-1	TRBJ2-7	ASSISSGRTYEQY
NA	TRBV4-1	TRBJ2-3	ASSQAPASDTDTQY
TRBD1	TRBV7-6	TRBJ2-1	ASSTTGFSSYNEQF
NA	TRBV7-9	TRBJ2-2	SSSPSNTGELF
TRBD2	TRBV9	TRBJ2-1	ASSVGVGGIYNEQF
TRBD1	TRBV6-5	TRBJ1-2	ASSPEQGDQKGYT
TRBD1	TRBV7-9	TRBJ1-2	ASSSGQGAYGYT
NA	TRBV15	NA	ATSRDSAPATEQY
TRBD1	TRBV5-8	TRBJ1-3	ASTIRGTPGNTIY
TRBD2	TRBV7-9	TRBJ2-1	ASSPWTSGKRNEQF